Described below is a single T cell receptor (beta chain) sequence and its context. As yet, its antigen is unknown. This record belongs to a study of shared clonotypes between healthy human individuals. Using 200 ng DNA, roughly 33,000 T cell genomes, the sorted-subset replicate PCRs were run. Libraries were prepared by immunoSEQ multiplex PCR; TCRdb keeps only in-frame clonotypes and omits some of them. The sample lists 1,400,000 or so clones; 97% to 99% were seen once. Study results and caveats: The study drew on few donors, limiting represented genetic and exposure-history diversity. Shared across four donors were approximately 5% of the naive CD4 clonotypes.

This receptor was taken from a young man in good health. The sequenced material came from naive CD4+ T cells sorted from blood. Sample subset: CD45RA+ positively selected.

The CDR3 sequence is CASSLAARADTQYF. As DNA, the CDR3 is TGTGCCAGCAGCTTAGCAGCGAGAGCGGATACGCAGTATTTT. The chain carries TRBV7-9 and TRBJ2-3, with unresolved D. Germline values: CDR1 SEHNR, CDR2 FQNEAQ (reference sequence). The V end lost 0 bases, the J end lost 6 bases, and 10 bases lay between the germline ends. The CDR3 runs 14 residues.